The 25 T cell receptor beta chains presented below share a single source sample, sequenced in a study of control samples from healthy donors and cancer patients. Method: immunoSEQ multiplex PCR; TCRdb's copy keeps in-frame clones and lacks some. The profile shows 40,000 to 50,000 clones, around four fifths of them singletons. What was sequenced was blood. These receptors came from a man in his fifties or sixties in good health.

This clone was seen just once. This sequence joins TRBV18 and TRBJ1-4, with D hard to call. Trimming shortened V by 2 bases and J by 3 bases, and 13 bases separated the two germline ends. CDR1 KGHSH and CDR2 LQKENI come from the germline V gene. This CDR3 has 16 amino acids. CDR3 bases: TGTGCCAGCTCACCAAGACTGCTACAGCCTAATGAAAAACTGTTTTTT. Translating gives CASSPRLLQPNEKLFF. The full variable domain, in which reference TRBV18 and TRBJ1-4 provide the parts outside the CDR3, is NAGVMQNPRHLVRRRGQEARLRCSPMKGHSHVYWYRQLPEEGLKFMVYLQKENIIDESGMPKERFSAEFPKEGPSILRIQQVVRGDSAAYFCASSPRLLQPNEKLFFGSGTQLSVL.

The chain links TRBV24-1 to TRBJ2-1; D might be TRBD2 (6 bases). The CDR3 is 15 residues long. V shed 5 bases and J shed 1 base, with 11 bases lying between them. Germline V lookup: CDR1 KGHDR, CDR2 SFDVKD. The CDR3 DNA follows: TGTGCCACCAGTGCGGCGGGAAGTTCCTACAATGAGCAGTTCTTC. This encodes CATSAAGSSYNEQFF.

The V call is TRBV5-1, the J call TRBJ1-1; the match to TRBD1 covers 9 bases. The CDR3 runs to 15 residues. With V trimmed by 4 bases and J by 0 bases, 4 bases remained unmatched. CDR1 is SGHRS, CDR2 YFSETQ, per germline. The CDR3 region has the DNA TGCGCCAGCAGCGAAAGGACAGGGGTGAACACTGAAGCTTTCTTT. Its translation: CASSERTGVNTEAFF.

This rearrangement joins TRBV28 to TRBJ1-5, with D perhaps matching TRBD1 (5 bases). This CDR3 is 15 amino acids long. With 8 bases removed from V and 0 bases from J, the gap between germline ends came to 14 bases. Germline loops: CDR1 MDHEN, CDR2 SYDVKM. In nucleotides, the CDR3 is TGTGCCAGCCTCCTCCGGGACTATAGCAATCAGCCCCAGCATTTT. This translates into CASLLRDYSNQPQHF.

The chain's CDR3 is CASSQVAALSGELFF. Here the CDR3 DNA reads TGTGCCAGCAGCCAAGTGGCAGCTCTCTCCGGGGAGCTGTTTTTT. V is TRBV3-1 (or the pseudogene TRBV3-2) and J is TRBJ2-2; no reliable D call. The CDR3 has 15 amino acids. Germline V lookup: CDR1 LGHDT, CDR2 YNNKEL (reference sequence). Between the trimmed V and J ends, which lost 1 base and 6 bases, there was a span of 12 bases.

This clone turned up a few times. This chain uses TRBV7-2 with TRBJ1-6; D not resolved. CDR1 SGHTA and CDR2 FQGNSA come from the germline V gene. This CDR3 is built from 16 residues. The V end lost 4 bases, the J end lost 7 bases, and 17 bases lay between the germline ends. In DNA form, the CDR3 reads TGTGCCAGCAGCTCGGATATTTGGGCTTCGAATTCACCCCTCCACTTT. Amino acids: CASSSDIWASNSPLHF. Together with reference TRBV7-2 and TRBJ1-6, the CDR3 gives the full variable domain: GAGVSQSPSNKVTEKGKDVELRCDPISGHTALYWYRQSLGQGLEFLIYFQGNSAPDKSGLPSDRFSAERTGGSVSTLTIQRTQQEDSAVYLCASSSDIWASNSPLHFGNGTRLTVT.

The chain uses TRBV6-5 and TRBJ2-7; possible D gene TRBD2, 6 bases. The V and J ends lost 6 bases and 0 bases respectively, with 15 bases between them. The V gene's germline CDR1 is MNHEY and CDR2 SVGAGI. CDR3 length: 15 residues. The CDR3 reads CASSLANPSSYEQYF. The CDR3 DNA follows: TGTGCCAGCAGCCTAGCGAACCCTAGCTCCTACGAGCAGTACTTC.

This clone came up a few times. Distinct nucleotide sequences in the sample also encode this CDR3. CDR3 in amino acids: CASSELENTEAFF. CDR3 DNA: TGTGCCAGCAGTGAATTAGAGAACACTGAAGCTTTCTTT. V usage is TRBV2 and J usage is TRBJ1-1; D not certain. V lost 2 bases and J lost 1, with 5 bases in between. From germline, CDR1 is SNHLY and CDR2 FYNNEI. The CDR3 covers 13 residues.

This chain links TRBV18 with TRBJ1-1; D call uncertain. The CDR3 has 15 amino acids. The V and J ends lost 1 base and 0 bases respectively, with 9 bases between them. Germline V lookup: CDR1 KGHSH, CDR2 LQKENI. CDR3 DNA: TGTGCCAGCTCACCACGGGCAGAGATGAACACTGAAGCTTTCTTT. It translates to CASSPRAEMNTEAFF.

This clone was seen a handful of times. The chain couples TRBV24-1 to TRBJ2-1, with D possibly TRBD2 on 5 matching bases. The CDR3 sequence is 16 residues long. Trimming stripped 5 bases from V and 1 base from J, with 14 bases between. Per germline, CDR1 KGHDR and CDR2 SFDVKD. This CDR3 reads CATSAYRAGSYNEQFF. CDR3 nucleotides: TGTGCCACCAGTGCTTACCGGGCGGGTTCCTACAATGAGCAGTTCTTC.

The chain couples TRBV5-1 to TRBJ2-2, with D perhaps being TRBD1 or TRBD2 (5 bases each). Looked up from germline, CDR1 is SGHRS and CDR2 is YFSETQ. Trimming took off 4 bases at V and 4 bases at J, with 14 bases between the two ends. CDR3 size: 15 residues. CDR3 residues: CASSPGASVTGELFF. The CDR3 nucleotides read TGCGCCAGCAGCCCCGGGGCTTCGGTCACCGGGGAGCTGTTTTTT.

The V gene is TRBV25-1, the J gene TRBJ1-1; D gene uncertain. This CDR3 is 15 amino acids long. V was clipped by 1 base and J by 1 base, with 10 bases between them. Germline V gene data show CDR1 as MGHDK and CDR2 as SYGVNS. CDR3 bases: TGTGCCAGCAGTGAATTTGGGGTAAGGAACACTGAAGCTTTCTTT. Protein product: CASSEFGVRNTEAFF. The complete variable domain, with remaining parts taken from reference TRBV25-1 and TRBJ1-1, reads EADIYQTPRYLVIGTGKKITLECSQTMGHDKMYWYQQDPGMELHLIHYSYGVNSTEKGDLSSESTVSRIRTEHFPLTLESARPSHTSQYLCASSEFGVRNTEAFFGQGTRLTVV.

The CDR3 region has the DNA TGCAGCGTTGTGGGTTTTGGGACAGATGAAAAACTGTTTTTT. Encoded protein: CSVVGFGTDEKLFF. J is TRBJ1-4 and V is TRBV29-1; TRBD1 aligns across 7 bases. Germline CDR1 SQVTM, CDR2 ANQGSEA. CDR3 length equals 14 residues. The V and J ends lost 4 bases and 6 bases, in that order; junction bases with no gene match: 8.

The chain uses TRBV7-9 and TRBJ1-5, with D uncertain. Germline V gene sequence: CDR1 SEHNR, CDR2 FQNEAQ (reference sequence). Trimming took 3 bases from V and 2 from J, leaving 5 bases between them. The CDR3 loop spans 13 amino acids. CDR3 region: CASSFGGNQPQHF. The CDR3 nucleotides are TGTGCCAGCAGCTTCGGGGGCAATCAGCCCCAGCATTTT.

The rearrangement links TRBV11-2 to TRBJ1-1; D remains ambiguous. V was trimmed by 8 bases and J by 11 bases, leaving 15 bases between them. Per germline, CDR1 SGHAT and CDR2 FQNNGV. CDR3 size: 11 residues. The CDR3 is CASATGVDAFF. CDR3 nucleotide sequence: TGTGCCAGCGCGACCGGGGTGGATGCTTTCTTT.

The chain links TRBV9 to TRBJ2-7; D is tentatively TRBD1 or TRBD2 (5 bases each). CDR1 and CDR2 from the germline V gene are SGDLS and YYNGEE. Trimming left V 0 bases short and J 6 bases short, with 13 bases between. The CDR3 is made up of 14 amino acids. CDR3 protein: CASSVGGTLGEQYF. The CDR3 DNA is TGTGCCAGCAGCGTAGGGGGGACCCTTGGCGAGCAGTACTTC.

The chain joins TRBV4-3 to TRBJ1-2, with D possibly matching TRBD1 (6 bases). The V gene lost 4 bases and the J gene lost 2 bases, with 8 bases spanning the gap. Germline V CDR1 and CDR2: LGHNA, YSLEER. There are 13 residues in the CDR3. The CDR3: CASSRQGNYGYTF. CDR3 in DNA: TGCGCCAGCAGCCGTCAGGGGAACTATGGCTACACCTTC.

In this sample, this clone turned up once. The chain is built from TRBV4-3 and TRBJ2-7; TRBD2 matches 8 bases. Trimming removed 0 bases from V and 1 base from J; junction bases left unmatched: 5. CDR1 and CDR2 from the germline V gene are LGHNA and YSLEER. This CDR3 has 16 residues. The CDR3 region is CASSQDWGLGSYEQYF. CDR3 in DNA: TGCGCCAGCAGCCAAGATTGGGGACTAGGTTCCTACGAGCAGTACTTC.

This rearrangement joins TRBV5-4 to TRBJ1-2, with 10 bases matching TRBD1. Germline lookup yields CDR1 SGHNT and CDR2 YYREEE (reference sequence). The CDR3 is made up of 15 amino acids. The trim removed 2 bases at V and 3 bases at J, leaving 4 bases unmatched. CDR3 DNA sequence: TGTGCCAGCAGCTTTCGGGACAGGGGACACTATGGCTACACCTTC. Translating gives CASSFRDRGHYGYTF.

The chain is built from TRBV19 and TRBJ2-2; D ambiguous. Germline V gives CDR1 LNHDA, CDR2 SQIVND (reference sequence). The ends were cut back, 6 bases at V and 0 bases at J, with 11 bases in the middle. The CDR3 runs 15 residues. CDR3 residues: CASSWAGPNTGELFF. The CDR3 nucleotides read TGTGCCAGTAGCTGGGCAGGCCCGAACACCGGGGAGCTGTTTTTT.

CDR3 DNA: TGCAGCGTTGAAAACTTAGGTGGACTGTTTTTT. This codes for CSVENLGGLFF. This rearrangement joins TRBV29-1 to TRBJ1-4; D remains unclear. Trimming removed 2 bases from V and 13 bases from J, with 11 bases in between. This CDR3 comprises 11 residues. Germline loops: CDR1 SQVTM, CDR2 ANQGSEA.

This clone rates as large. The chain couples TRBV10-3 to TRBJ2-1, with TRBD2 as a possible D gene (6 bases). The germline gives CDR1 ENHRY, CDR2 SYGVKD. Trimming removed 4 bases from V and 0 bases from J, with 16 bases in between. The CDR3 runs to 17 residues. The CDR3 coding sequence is TGTGCCATCAGTGGGTTGGGACTCCAAAACTCCTACAATGAGCAGTTCTTC. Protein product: CAISGLGLQNSYNEQFF.

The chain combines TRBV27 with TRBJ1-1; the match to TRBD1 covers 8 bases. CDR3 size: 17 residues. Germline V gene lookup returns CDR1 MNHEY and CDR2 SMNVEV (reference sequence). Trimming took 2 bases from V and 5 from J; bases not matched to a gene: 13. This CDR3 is CASSLGWGRGRGTEAFF. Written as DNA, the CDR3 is TGTGCCAGCAGTTTAGGGTGGGGCAGGGGGCGAGGGACTGAAGCTTTCTTT.

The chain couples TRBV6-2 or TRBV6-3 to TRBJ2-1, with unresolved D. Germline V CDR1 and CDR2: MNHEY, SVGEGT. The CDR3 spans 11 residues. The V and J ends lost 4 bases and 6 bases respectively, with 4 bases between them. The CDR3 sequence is CASSWGNEQFF. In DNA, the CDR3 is TGTGCCAGCAGTTGGGGCAATGAGCAGTTCTTC.

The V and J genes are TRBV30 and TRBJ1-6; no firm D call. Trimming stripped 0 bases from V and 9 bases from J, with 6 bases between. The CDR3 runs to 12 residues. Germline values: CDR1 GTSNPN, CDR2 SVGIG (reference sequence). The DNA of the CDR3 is TGTGCCTGGAGTGTGAGGAGTTCACCCCTCCACTTT. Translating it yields CAWSVRSSPLHF.